The 8 T cell receptor beta chains in this list originate from one sample, sequenced in a study of tumor-infiltrating lymphocytes in primary liver carcinoma. Each 20-30 mg portion of unsorted bulk tissue served as the source for co-extraction of RNA and DNA. Priming with a constant-region primer yielded TCR beta cDNA from 450 to 550 ng total RNA. Three nested multiplex PCR rounds of slightly modified ARM-PCR generated TCR beta libraries. Use of TRBV1-TRBV30 forward primers with a C-beta reverse primer characterized the first two PCR rounds, which lasted about 9 cycles each. TCRdb called the multiplex PCR reads again in MiXCR, with one record for every CDR3 protein. Of more than 85,000 distinct CDR3 sequences in the sample, roughly 80% were seen once. The material sequenced was liver tumor tissue from sampling region 3. As for subset: tumor region T3, left-lateral pole. The receptors derive from a man in his forties or fifties with primary liver carcinoma and hepatitis B virus infection.

This rearrangement joins TRBV5-6 to TRBJ2-3, with D perhaps given as TRBD1 or TRBD2 (5 bases each). CDR1 SGHDT and CDR2 YYEEEE come from the germline V gene. The CDR3 totals 18 residues. The V end lost 0 bases, the J end lost 5 bases, and 22 bases lay between the germline ends. CDR3 protein: CASSLAAGREGRIDTQYF. CDR3 DNA: TGTGCCAGCAGCTTGGCAGCAGGGCGAGAGGGCCGTATAGATACGCAGTATTTT.

CDR3 residues: CGDSTGDIYGYTF. CDR3 in DNA: TGCGGCGACTCGACAGGGGATATCTATGGCTACACCTTC. V usage is TRBV29-1 and J usage is TRBJ1-2; 8 bases match TRBD1. The CDR3 runs 13 residues. The germline CDR1 and CDR2 sequences are SQVTM and ANQGSEA.

On this clonotype: One end of the junction is discordant with germline, which a read error may explain. For the CDR3, the DNA is TGCAGGGTTGCCGGGCCCACAACGCAGTATTTT. This translates into CRVAGPTTQYF. The chain carries TRBV29-1 and TRBJ2-3; D not resolved. The CDR3 has 11 amino acids. Germline-derived CDR1 and CDR2 are SQVTM and ANQGSEA.

Remarks on this clonotype: Relative to the germline gene, one junction end is altered; a read error may explain this. This chain links TRBV29-1 with TRBJ2-7; either TRBD1 or TRBD2 may fit D (5 bases each). CDR3 length: 16 amino acids. Germline V gene data show CDR1 as SQVTM and CDR2 as ANQGSEA. As DNA, the CDR3 is TGCAGCGCTACGACATCTGGGACCGGCACTCCCTACGAGCAGTATTTC. Encoded protein: CSATTSGTGTPYEQYF.

Note on this clonotype: A read error is likely, as this CDR3 ends without the conserved phenylalanine or tryptophan. The gene calls are TRBV6-5 and TRBJ2-3; tentatively, D is TRBD1 (6 bases). The CDR3 has 12 amino acids. Germline V gene data show CDR1 as MNHEY and CDR2 as SVGAGI. CDR3 in amino acids: CASKPRTDAQYT. The CDR3 DNA is TGTGCCAGCAAGCCCAGGACAGATGCGCAGTATACT.

This clonotype qualifies as large (0.1 to 1%). The chain combines TRBV7-8 with TRBJ2-7; D remains ambiguous. The CDR3 loop spans 11 amino acids. CDR1 is SGHVS, CDR2 FQNEAQ, per germline. Trimming took 2 bases from V and 1 from J, leaving 0 bases between them. The CDR3 is CASSLSYEQYF. In DNA, the CDR3 is TGTGCCAGCAGCTTATCCTACGAGCAGTACTTC.

The chain joins TRBV6-2 or TRBV6-3 to TRBJ2-3; D is unclear. The CDR3 has 15 residues. In germline, CDR1 is MNHEY, CDR2 SVGEGT. In DNA form, the CDR3 reads TGTGTCAGTAGTTACTTGATGCAGGGCACAGATACGCAGTATTTT. This codes for CVSSYLMQGTDTQYF.

CDR3 sequence: CAISRAEVTNGSKYEQFF. CDR3 in DNA: TGTGCCATCAGTCGGGCGGAAGTGACTAATGGGAGTAAGTATGAGCAGTTCTTC. The rearrangement joins TRBV10-3 to TRBJ2-1, with D possibly being TRBD2 (5 bases). Trimming removed 5 bases at V and 8 bases at J, with 28 bases between. The CDR3 is made up of 18 amino acids. CDR1 and CDR2 from the germline V gene are ENHRY and SYGVKD.